The sequence of this T cell receptor (beta chain) was determined in a study of shared clonotypes between healthy human individuals. The overall study: Each donor's CD8 memory used one plate, CD8 naive two, each CD4 subset three.

Germline CDR1 and CDR2: SGHAT and FQDESV (reference sequence). CDR3 length: 17 residues. The trim removed 5 bases at V and 0 bases at J, leaving 9 bases unmatched. Sequencing used immunoSEQ multiplex PCR; TCRdb keeps in-frame clones, though not all of them. The sample yields roughly 1,000,000 clones, around 78% seen once. This clone was recorded a few times. The gene calls are TRBV11-1 and TRBJ2-5; 10 positions match TRBD1. The sequence was obtained from a man younger than 35 in good health. Some clones in this sample may be carry-over from other donors' samples. Sequencing used memory CD4+ T cells from PBMCs. Subset denoted: CD45RA-negative fraction. In DNA form, the CDR3 reads TGTGCCAGCAGCCCCCAGGACAGGGGGAGATACCAAGAGACCCAGTACTTC. Translated: CASSPQDRGRYQETQYF.